This T cell receptor (beta chain) was profiled in a study of OX40 agonist ivuxolimab in advanced cancers. Across the whole study: With ivuxolimab, an agonistic anti-OX40 (CD134) antibody, patients were treated. Study results and caveats: Clonal expansion from baseline to week 6 occurred in both CD4+ and CD8+ T cells. Antigen specificity of clonally expanded peripheral T cells was not established.

Concerning this clone: Its antigen is unidentified.

Assay: immunoSEQ multiplex PCR; the TCRdb copy retains only in-frame clones and omits some. The data hold approximately 80,000 clones, with about 95% observed a single time. This TCR was recovered from an adult with an advanced solid tumor such as melanoma, head and neck, liver or kidney cancer. This specimen was CD4+ or CD8+ T cells sorted from blood, taken in a trial of the OX40 agonist ivuxolimab.

In nucleotides, the CDR3 is TGTGCCAGTATCGCGAGGCCTTCGGATGAGCAGTTCTTC. Translating gives CASIARPSDEQFF. The rearrangement uses TRBV5-6 and TRBJ2-1; D unresolved. Germline values: CDR1 SGHDT, CDR2 YYEEEE. This CDR3 spans 13 amino acids. Deletions cut 8 bases from V and 8 bases from J, with 17 bases between.